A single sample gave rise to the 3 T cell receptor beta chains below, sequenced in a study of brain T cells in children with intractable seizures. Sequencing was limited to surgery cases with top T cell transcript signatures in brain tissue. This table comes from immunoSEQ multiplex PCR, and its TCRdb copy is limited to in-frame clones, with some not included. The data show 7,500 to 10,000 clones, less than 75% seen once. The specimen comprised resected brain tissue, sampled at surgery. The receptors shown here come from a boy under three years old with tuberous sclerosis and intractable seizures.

The CDR3 region is CASSLTGGGTEAFF. DNA of the CDR3: TGTGCCAGCAGTTTAACAGGGGGGGGCACTGAAGCTTTCTTT. The gene calls are TRBV27 and TRBJ1-1; 8 nucleotides align to TRBD1. The trim removed 2 bases at V and 4 bases at J, leaving 3 bases unmatched. The germline V gene encodes CDR1 MNHEY and CDR2 SMNVEV (reference sequence). The CDR3 spans 14 residues.

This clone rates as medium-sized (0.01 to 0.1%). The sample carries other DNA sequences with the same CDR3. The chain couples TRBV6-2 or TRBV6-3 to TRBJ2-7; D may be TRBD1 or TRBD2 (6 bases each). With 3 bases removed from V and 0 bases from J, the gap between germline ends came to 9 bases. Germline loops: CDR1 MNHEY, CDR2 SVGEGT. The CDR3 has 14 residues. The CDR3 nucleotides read TGTGCCAGCAGTTATGGAGGGGGCTCCTACGAGCAGTACTTC. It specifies CASSYGGGSYEQYF.

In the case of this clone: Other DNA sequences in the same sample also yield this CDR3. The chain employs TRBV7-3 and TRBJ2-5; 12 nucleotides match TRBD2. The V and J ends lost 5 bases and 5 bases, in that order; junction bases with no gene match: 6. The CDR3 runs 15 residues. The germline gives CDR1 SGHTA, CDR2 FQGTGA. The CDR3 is CASSPLAGGRETQYF. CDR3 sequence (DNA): TGTGCCAGCAGCCCCCTAGCGGGGGGGCGGGAGACCCAGTACTTC.